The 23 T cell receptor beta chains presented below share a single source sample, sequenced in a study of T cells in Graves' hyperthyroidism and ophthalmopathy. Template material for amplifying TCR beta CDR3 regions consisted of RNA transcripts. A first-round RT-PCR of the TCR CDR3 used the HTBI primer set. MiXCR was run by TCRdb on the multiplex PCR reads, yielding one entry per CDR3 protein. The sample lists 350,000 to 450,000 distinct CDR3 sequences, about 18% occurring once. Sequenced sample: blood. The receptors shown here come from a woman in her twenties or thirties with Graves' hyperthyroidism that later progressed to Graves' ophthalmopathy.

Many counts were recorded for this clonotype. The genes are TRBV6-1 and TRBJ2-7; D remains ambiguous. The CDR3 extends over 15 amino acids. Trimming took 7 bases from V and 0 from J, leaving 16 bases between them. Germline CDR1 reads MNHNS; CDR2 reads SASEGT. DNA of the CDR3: TGTGCCAGCATTCTTGGTCCGATCCTCTCCTACGAGCAGTACTTC. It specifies CASILGPILSYEQYF.

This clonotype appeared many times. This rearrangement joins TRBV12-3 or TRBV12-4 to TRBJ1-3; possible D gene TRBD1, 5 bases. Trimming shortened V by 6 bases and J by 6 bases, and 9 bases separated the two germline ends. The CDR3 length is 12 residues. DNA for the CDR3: TGTGCCAGCAGGCAGGGAGAAAACACCATATATTTT. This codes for CASRQGENTIYF.

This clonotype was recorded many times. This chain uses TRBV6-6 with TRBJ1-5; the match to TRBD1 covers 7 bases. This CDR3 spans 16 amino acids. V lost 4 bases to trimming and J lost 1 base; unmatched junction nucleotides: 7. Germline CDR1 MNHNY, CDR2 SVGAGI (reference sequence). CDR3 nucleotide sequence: TGTGCCAGCAGTTCGGCAGGGGGTACGAGCAATCAGCCCCAGCATTTT. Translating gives CASSSAGGTSNQPQHF.

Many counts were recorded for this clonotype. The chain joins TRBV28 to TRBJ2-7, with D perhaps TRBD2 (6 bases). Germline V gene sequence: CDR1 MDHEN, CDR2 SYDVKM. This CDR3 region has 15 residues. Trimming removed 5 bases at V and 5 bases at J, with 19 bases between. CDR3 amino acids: CASSAPGGRVDEQYF. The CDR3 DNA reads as TGTGCCAGCAGTGCTCCCGGGGGAAGGGTGGACGAGCAGTACTTC.

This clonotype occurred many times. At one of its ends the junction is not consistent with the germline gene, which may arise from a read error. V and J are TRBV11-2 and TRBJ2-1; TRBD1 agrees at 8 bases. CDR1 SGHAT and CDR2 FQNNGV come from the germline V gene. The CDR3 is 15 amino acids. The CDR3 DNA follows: TGTGCCAACAGCCACCGGGACAGGCGTTACAATGAGCAGTTCTTC. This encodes CANSHRDRRYNEQFF.

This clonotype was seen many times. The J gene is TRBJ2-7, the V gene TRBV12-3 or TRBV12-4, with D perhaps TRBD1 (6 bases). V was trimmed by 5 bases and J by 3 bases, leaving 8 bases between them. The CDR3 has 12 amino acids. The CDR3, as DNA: TGTGCCAGCAGTACGGACAGCTACGAGCAGTACTTC. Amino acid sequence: CASSTDSYEQYF.

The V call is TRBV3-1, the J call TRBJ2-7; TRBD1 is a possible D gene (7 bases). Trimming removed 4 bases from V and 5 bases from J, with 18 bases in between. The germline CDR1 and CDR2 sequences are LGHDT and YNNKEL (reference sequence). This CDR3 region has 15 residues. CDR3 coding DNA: TGTGCCAGCAGCCCAAACAGGGGCGGGGAAAACGAGCAGTACTTC. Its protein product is CASSPNRGGENEQYF.

The CDR3: CSARMTGAGSEAFF. The DNA for the CDR3 is TGCAGTGCTCGTATGACAGGGGCTGGATCTGAAGCTTTCTTT. The V call is TRBV20-1, the J call TRBJ1-1, with TRBD1 matching 8 bases. The CDR3 runs 14 residues. Germline lookup yields CDR1 DFQATT and CDR2 SNEGSKA (reference sequence). The ends lost 5 bases at V and 6 bases at J; junction bases unmatched: 11.

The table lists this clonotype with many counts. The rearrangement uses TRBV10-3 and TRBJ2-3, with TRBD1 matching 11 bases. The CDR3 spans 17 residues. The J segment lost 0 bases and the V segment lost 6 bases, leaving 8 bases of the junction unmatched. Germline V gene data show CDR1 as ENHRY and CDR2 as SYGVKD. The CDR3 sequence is CAIRGDRGTASTDTQYF. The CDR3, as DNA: TGTGCCATCAGAGGGGACAGGGGGACCGCTAGCACAGATACGCAGTATTTT.

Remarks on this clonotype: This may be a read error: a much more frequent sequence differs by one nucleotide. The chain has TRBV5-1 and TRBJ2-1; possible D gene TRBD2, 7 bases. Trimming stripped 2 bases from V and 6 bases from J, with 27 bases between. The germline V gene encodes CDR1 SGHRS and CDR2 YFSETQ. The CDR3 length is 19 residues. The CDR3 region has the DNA TGCGCCAGCAGCTTAGGTCTAGGGGGAGGGACCGTGGGATTCAATGAGCAGTTCTTC. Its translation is CASSLGLGGGTVGFNEQFF.

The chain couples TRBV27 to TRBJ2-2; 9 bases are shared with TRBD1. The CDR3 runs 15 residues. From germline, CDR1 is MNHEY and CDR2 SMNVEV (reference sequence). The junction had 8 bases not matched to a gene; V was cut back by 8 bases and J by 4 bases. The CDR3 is CASGPRTGVTGELFF. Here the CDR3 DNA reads TGTGCCAGCGGTCCTAGGACAGGGGTCACCGGGGAGCTGTTTTTT.

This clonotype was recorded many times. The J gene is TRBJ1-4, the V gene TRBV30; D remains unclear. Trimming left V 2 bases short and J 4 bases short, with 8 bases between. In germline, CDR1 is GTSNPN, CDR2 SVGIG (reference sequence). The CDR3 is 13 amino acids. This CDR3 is CAWSLQRNEKLFF. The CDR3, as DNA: TGTGCCTGGAGTCTTCAGCGTAATGAAAAACTGTTTTTT.

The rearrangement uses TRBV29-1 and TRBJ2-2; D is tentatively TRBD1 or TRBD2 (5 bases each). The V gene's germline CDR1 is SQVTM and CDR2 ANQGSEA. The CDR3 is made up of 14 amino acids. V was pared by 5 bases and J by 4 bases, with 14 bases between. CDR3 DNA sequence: TGCAGCGTTCATGGGGACCGTGTCACCGGGGAGCTGTTTTTT. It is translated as CSVHGDRVTGELFF.

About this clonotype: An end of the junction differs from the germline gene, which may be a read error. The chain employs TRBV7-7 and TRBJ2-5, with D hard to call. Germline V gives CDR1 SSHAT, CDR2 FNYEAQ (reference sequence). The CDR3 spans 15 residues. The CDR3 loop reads CASSLFLAPGETQYF. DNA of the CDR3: TGTGCTAGCAGCTTGTTTTTAGCCCCGGGCGAGACCCAGTACTTC.

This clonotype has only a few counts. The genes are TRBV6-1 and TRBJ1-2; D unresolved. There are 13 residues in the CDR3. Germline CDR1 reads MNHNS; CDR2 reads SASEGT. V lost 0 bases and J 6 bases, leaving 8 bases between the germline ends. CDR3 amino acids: CASSEARGDGYTF. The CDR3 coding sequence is TGTGCCAGCAGTGAAGCGCGGGGTGATGGCTACACCTTC.

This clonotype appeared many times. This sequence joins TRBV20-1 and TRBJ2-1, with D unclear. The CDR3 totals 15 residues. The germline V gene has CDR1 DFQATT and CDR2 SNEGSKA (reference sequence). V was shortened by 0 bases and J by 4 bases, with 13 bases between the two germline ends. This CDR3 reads CSARDQRDTYNEQFF. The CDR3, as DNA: TGCAGTGCTAGAGATCAGCGTGATACTTACAATGAGCAGTTCTTC.

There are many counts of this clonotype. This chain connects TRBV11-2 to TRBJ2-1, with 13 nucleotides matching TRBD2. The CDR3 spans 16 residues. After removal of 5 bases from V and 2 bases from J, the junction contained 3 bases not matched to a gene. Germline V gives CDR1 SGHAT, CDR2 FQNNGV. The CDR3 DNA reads TGTGCCAGCAGCCCCGGACTAGCGGGGGCCTACAATGAGCAGTTCTTC. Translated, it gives CASSPGLAGAYNEQFF.

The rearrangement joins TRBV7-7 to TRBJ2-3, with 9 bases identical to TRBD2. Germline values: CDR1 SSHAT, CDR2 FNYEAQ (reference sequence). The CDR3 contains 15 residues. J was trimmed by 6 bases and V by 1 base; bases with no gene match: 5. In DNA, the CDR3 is TGTGCCAGCAGCTTAGGGCGGGGGGGACAGGATACGCAGTATTTT. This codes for CASSLGRGGQDTQYF.

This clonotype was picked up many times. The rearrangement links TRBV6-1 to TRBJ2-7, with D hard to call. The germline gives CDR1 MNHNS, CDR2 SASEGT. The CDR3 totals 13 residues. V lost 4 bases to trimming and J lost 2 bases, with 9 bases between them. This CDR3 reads CASSAAAAYEQYF. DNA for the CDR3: TGTGCCAGCAGTGCCGCCGCAGCCTACGAGCAGTACTTC.

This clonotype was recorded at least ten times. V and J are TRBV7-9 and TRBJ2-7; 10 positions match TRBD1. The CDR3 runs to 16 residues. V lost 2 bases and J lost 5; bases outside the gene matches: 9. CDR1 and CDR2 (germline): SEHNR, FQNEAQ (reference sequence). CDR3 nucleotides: TGTGCCAGCAGCTTATTCTCTGGGACAGGGGAGGACGAGCAGTACTTC. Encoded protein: CASSLFSGTGEDEQYF. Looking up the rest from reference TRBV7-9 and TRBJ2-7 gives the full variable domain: DTGVSQNPRHKITKRGQNVTFRCDPISEHNRLYWYRQTLGQGPEFLTYFQNEAQLEKSRLLSDRFSAERPKGSFSTLEIQRTEQGDSAMYLCASSLFSGTGEDEQYFGPGTRLTVT.

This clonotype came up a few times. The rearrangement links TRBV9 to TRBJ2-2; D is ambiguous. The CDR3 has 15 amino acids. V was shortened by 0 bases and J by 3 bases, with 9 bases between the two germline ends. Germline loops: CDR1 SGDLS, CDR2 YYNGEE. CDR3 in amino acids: CASSVAPRDTGELFF. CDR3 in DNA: TGTGCCAGCAGCGTAGCTCCTAGGGACACCGGGGAGCTGTTTTTT.

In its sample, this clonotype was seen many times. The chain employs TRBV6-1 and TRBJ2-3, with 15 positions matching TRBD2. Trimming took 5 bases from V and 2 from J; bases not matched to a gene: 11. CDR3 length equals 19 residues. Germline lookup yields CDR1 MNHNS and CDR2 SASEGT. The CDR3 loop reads CASSPRTSGRAGYTDTQYF. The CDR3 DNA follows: TGTGCCAGCAGTCCTAGGACTAGCGGGAGGGCAGGGTACACAGATACGCAGTATTTT.

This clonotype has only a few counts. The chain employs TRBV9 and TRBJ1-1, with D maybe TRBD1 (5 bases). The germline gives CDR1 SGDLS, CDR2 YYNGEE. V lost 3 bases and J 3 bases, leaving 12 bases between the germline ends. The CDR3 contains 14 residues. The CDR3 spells CASSEYPGHTEAFF. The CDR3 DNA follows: TGTGCCAGCAGCGAGTACCCGGGACACACTGAAGCTTTCTTT.